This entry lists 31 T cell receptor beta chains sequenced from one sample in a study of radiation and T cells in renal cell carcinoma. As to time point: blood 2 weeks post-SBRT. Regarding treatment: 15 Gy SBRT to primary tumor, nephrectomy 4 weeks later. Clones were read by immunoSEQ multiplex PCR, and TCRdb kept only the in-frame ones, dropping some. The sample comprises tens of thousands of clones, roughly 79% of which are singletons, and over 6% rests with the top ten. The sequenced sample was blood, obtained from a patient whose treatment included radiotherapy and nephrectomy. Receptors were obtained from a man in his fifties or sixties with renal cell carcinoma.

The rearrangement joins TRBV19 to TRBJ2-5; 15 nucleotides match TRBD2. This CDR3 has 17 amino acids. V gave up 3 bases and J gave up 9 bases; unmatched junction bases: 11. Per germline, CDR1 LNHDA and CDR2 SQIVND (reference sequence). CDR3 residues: CASSIGTSGGYLDAQYF. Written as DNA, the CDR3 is TGTGCCAGTAGTATTGGGACTAGCGGGGGGTATTTGGACGCCCAGTACTTC.

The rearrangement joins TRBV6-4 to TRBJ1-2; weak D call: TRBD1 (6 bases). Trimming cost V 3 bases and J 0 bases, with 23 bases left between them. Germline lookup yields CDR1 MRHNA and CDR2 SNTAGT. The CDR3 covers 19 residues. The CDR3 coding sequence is TGTGCCAGCAGTGAAAACTATATAACAGGGAGGCGGACTAACTATGGCTACACCTTC. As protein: CASSENYITGRRTNYGYTF.

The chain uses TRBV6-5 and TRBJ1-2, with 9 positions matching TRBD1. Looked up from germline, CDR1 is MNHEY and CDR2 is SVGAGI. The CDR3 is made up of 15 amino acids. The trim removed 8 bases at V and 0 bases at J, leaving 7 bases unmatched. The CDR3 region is CASGGNRGPNYGYTF. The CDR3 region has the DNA TGTGCCAGCGGCGGCAACAGGGGGCCTAACTATGGCTACACCTTC.

CDR3 coding DNA: TGTGCCAGCTCAGGGGACCAGGGGGGCCTCGAGCAGTACTTC. Amino acids: CASSGDQGGLEQYF. J is TRBJ2-7 and V is TRBV7-8, with D tentatively TRBD1 (7 bases). The CDR3 runs to 14 residues. Germline CDR1 is SGHVS and CDR2 is FQNEAQ. The V and J ends lost 8 bases and 6 bases respectively, with 20 bases between them.

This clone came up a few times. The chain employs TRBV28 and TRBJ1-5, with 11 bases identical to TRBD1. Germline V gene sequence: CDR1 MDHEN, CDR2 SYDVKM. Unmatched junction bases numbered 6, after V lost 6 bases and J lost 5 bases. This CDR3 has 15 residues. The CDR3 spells CASSPGTGGYQPQHF. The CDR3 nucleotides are TGTGCCAGCAGCCCCGGGACAGGGGGTTATCAGCCCCAGCATTTT.

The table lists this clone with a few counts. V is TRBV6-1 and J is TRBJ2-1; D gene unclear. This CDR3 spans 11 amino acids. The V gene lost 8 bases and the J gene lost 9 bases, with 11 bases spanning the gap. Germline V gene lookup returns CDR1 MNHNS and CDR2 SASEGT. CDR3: CASSRTGEQFF. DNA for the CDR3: TGTGCCAGCTCCCGAACTGGTGAGCAGTTCTTC.

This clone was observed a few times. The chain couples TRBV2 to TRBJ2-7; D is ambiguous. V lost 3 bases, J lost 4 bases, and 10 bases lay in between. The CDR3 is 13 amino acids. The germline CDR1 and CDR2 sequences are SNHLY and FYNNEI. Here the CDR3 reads CASSELGTYEQYV. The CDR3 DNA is TGTGCCAGCAGTGAGTTGGGAACGTACGAGCAGTACGTC.

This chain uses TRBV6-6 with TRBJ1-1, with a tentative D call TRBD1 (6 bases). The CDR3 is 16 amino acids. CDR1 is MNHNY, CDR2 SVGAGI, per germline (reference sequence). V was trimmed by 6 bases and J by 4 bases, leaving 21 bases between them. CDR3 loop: CASSLTDGGPSTEAFF. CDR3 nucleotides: TGTGCCAGCAGCCTGACGGACGGGGGGCCGAGCACTGAAGCTTTCTTT.

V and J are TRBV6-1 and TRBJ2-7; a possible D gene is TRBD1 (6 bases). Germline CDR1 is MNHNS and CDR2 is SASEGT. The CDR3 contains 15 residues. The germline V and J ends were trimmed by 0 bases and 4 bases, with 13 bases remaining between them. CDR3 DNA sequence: TGTGCCAGCAGTGAAGCGAATTTAAGGGGGTACGAGCAGTACGTC. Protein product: CASSEANLRGYEQYV.

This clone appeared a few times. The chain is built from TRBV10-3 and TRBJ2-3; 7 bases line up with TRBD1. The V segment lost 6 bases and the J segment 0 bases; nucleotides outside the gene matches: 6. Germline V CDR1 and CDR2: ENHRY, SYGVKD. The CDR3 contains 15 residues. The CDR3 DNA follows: TGTGCCATCAGCGATAACAGGGGCAGCACAGATACGCAGTATTTT. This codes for CAISDNRGSTDTQYF.

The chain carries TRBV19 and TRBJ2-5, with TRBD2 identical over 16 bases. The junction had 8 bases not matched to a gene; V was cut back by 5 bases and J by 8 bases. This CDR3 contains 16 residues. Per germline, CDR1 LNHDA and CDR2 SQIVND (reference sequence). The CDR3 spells CASSYGTSGRAETQYF. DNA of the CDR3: TGTGCCAGTAGTTATGGGACTAGCGGGAGGGCGGAAACCCAGTACTTC.

CDR3 sequence (DNA): TGTGCCAGCCAAACCGGGACGGGCTCCTACGAGCAGTACTTC. Translated, it gives CASQTGTGSYEQYF. The gene calls are TRBV7-9 and TRBJ2-7; D might be TRBD1 or TRBD2, each matching 5 bases. In germline, CDR1 is SEHNR, CDR2 FQNEAQ (reference sequence). The CDR3 runs 14 residues. V was shortened by 8 bases and J by 0 bases, with 14 bases between the two germline ends.

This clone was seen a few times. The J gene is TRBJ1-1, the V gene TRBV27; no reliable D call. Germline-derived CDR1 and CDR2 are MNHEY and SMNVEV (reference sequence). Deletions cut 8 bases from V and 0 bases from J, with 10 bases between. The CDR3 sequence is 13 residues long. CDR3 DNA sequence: TGTGCCAGCCGGGATCCGATGAACACTGAAGCTTTCTTT. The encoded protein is CASRDPMNTEAFF.

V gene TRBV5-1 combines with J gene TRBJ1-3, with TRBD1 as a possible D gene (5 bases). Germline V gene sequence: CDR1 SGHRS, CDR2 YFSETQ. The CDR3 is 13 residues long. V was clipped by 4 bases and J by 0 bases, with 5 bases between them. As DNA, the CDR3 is TGCGCCAGCAGCCAGGGCTCTGGAAACACCATATATTTT. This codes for CASSQGSGNTIYF.

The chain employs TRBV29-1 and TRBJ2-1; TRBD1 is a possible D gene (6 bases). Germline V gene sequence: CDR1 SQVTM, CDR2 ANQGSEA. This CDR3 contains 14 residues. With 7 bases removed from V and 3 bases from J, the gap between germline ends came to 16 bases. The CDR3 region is CSAQGGLDYNEQFF. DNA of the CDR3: TGCAGCGCCCAAGGGGGTCTGGACTACAATGAGCAGTTCTTC.

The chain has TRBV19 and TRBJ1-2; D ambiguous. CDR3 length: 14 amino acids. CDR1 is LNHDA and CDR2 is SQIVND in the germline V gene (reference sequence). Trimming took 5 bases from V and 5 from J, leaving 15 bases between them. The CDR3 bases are TGTGCCAGTAGTCCGCAGAACGGACGATATGGCTACACCTTC. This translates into CASSPQNGRYGYTF.

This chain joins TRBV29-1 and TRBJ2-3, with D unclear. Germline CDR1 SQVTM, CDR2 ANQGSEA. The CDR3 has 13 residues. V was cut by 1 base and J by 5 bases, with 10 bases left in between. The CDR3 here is CSVEGFRGDTQYF. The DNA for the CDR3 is TGCAGCGTTGAAGGGTTTCGTGGAGATACGCAGTATTTT.

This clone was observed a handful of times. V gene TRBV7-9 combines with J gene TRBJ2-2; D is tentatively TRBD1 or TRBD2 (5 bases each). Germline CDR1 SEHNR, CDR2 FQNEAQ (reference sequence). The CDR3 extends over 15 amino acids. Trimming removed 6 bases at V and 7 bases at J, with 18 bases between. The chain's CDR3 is CASSFGTPKGGELFF. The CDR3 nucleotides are TGTGCCAGCAGTTTCGGGACCCCGAAGGGCGGGGAGCTGTTTTTT. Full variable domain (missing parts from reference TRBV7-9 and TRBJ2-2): DTGVSQNPRHKITKRGQNVTFRCDPISEHNRLYWYRQTLGQGPEFLTYFQNEAQLEKSRLLSDRFSAERPKGSFSTLEIQRTEQGDSAMYLCASSFGTPKGGELFFGEGSRLTVL.

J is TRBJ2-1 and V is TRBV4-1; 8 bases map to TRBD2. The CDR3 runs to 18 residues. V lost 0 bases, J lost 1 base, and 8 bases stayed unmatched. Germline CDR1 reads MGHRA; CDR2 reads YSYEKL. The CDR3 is CASSQEGLREDSYNEQFF. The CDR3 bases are TGCGCCAGCAGCCAAGAAGGTTTGCGGGAGGATTCCTACAATGAGCAGTTCTTC.

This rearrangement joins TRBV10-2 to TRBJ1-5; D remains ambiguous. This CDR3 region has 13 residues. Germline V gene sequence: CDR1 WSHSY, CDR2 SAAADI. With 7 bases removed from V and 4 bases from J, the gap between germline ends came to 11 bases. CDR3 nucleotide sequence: TGCGCCAGCACCGCACAGTGGAATCAGCCCCAGCATTTT. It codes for CASTAQWNQPQHF.

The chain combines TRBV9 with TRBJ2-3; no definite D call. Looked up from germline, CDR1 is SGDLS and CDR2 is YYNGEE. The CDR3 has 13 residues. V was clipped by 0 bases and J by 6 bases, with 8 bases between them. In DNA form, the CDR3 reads TGTGCCAGCAGCGTAGAGTCGGGCGATACGCAGTATTTT. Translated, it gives CASSVESGDTQYF.

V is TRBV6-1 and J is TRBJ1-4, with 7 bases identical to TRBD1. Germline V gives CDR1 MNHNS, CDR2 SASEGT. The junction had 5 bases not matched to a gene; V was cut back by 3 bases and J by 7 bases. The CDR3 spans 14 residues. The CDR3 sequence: CASSDPAGGEKLFF. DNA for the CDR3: TGTGCCAGCAGTGACCCCGCAGGGGGTGAAAAACTGTTTTTT.

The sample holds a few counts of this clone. The CDR3 sequence is CSVTDSSNQPQHF. CDR3 coding DNA: TGCAGCGTGACAGATTCTAGCAATCAGCCCCAGCATTTT. The V call is TRBV29-1, the J call TRBJ1-5; perhaps TRBD1 as D (5 bases). Germline CDR1 SQVTM, CDR2 ANQGSEA. V was cut by 6 bases and J by 0 bases, with 9 bases left in between. This CDR3 region has 13 residues.

The CDR3 DNA is TGCGCCAGCAGCGGACAGGAAAGCTCCTATAATTCACCCCTCCACTTT. Translating gives CASSGQESSYNSPLHF. This chain joins TRBV5-1 and TRBJ1-6, with 7 bases aligning to TRBD1. V lost 4 bases to trimming and J lost 0 bases; unmatched junction nucleotides: 4. This CDR3 has 16 residues. Germline assignment: CDR1 SGHRS and CDR2 YFSETQ.

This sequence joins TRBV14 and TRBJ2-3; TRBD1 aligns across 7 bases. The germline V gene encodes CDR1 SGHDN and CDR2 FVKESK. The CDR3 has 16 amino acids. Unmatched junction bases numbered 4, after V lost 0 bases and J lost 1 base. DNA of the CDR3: TGTGCCAGCAGCCAAGAGACAGGGCTCGGCACAGATACGCAGTATTTT. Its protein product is CASSQETGLGTDTQYF.

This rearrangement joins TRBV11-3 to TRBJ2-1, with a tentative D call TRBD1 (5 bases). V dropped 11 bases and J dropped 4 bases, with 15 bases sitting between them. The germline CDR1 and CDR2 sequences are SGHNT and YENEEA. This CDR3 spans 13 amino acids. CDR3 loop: CAVGTGPYNEQFF. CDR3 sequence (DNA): TGTGCCGTTGGTACAGGTCCATACAATGAGCAGTTCTTC. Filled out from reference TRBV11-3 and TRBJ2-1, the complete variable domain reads EAGVVQSPRYKIIEKKQPVAFWCNPISGHNTLYWYLQNLGQGPELLIRYENEEAVDDSQLPKDRFSAERLKGVDSTLKIQPAELGDSAVYLCAVGTGPYNEQFFGPGTRLTVL.

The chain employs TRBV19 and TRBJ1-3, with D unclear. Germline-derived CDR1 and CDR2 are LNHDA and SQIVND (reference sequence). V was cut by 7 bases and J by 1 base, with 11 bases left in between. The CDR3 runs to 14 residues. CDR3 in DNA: TGTGCCAGTACCTTTGCCCATTCTGGAAACACCATATATTTT. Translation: CASTFAHSGNTIYF.

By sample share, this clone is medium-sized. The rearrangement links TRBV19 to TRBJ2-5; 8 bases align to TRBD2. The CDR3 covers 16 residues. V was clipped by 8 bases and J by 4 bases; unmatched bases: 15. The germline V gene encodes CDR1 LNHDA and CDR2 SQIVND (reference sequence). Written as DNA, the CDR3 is TGTGCCAGTTGTTACAGCGGGAGCGGGTTTGGAGAGACCCAGTACTTC. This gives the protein CASCYSGSGFGETQYF.

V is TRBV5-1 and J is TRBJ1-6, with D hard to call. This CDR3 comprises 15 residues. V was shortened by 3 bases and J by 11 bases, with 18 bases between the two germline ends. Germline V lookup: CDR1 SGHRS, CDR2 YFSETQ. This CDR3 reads CASSWAEFAETPLHF. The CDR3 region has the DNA TGCGCCAGCAGCTGGGCAGAGTTCGCGGAGACACCCCTCCACTTT.

CDR3 in amino acids: CASRGQTTLYGYTF. In DNA, the CDR3 is TGTGCCAGCAGGGGGCAGACAACCCTCTATGGCTACACCTTC. The chain has TRBV2 and TRBJ1-2, with D perhaps matching TRBD1 (5 bases). The CDR3 is 14 residues long. The V end lost 6 bases, the J end lost 4 bases, and 15 bases lay between the germline ends. Looked up from germline, CDR1 is SNHLY and CDR2 is FYNNEI.

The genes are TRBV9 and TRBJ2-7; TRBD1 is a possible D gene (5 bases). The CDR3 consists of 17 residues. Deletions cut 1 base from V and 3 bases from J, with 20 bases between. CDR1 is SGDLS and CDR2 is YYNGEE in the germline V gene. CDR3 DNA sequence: TGTGCCAGCAGCGTACCCCCCCCACTCAGACAGTTCTACGAGCAGTACTTC. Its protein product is CASSVPPPLRQFYEQYF.